This T cell receptor (beta chain) was observed in a study of technical replicates of blood from a handful of donors. Looked up from germline, CDR1 is SGHNT and CDR2 is YYREEE (reference sequence). The CDR3 has 16 residues. Trimming removed 4 bases from V and 9 bases from J; junction bases left unmatched: 9. This clone was recorded a few times. The data were produced by immunoSEQ multiplex PCR, yet TCRdb's version contains in-frame clones alone and is incomplete. The sample shows approximately 69,000 clones, 80% to 90% of them seen only once. This TCR derives from a human donor in good health. Some clones in this sample may be carry-over from other donors' samples. The specimen was PBMCs. The chain couples TRBV5-4 to TRBJ2-1; TRBD2 agrees at 14 bases. The CDR3 spells CASSMGGLAGVGEQFF. In DNA, the CDR3 is TGTGCCAGCAGCATGGGGGGACTAGCGGGAGTTGGTGAGCAGTTCTTC.